This TCR beta chain came from a study of cytomegalovirus exposure and HLA in healthy donors. Study-wide results and caveats: It was in a later analysis that TCR association rates were seen to vary by HLA locus, highest for DRB1 and lowest for HLA-C.

Per the germline V gene, CDR1 is SGHVS and CDR2 is FQNEAQ. The V segment lost 5 bases and the J segment 8 bases; nucleotides outside the gene matches: 10. The CDR3 spans 14 residues. Vbeta (60) and Jbeta (13) primers were used in the PCR. Authors' data handling: Counted up in a later analysis, unique TCR beta chains came to approximately 77 million, with about 10 million shared. TCRdb's table, derived via immunoSEQ multiplex PCR, lists solely in-frame clones and lacks some. V and J calls and clone size are given by that table; D and trimming were obtained from the DNA. The table lists around 130,000 clones, around 8.5% of them singletons. This clone turned up a few times. Its antigen is not identified.

The chain links TRBV7-8 to TRBJ1-2; 8 positions match TRBD1. Input material: PBMCs. This clonotype was obtained from a man aged 40-55 years in good health and CMV-seronegative. The CDR3 sequence is CASSRDRKRAGYTF. The CDR3 DNA reads TGTGCCAGCAGCAGGGACAGGAAGAGGGCCGGCTACACCTTC.